The entry that follows covers one T cell receptor (beta chain) sequence. The data stem from a study of blood T cell repertoires in COVID-19. As for the study in general: Sources were T cells, B-cell-depleted T cells, or PBMCs; the material itself was cDNA or gDNA.

Authors' analysis steps: Quantification of nucleated cells was approximated via reference gene primer amplification. Assay used: immunoSEQ multiplex PCR; TCRdb lists only in-frame clones, some missing. The D gene and trimming were derived from the DNA, and the V and J assignments and clone size from that table. This sample has about 71,000 clones, with about four fifths found just once. This CDR3 has 15 residues. Per germline, CDR1 SGHRS and CDR2 YFSETQ. V trimming: 2 bases; J trimming: 3 bases; junction bases outside the gene matches: 6. The chain uses TRBV5-1 and TRBJ2-3, with 7 positions matching TRBD2. The clonotype originates from an elderly woman with acute or convalescent COVID-19. The sample taken for sequencing was peripheral blood. CDR3 in amino acids: CASSLLARGTDTQYF. The CDR3, as DNA: TGCGCCAGCAGCTTACTAGCGCGGGGGACAGATACGCAGTATTTT.